Listed below are T cell receptor beta chains from one sample, sequenced in a study of blood T cell repertoires in COVID-19. Some clones are missing from TCRdb's copy, which holds only in-frame ones; the method was immunoSEQ multiplex PCR. The table shows over 350,000 clones, with more than 75% occurring only once. Sequencing used PBMCs or T cells enriched from blood (not recorded which). All receptors derive from a woman between 50 and 59 years old who had recovered from COVID-19. The CDR3 runs from the conserved cysteine through the conserved F or W. D genes are given only for firm matches. Where a row states a size, it is once, few, many or the class of an expanded clone; other rows omit it.

d_call: TRBD1; j_call: TRBJ1-5; v_call: TRBV4-1; clone_size: .; cdr3_length: 18; cdr3_aa: CASSQERGTGASNQPQHF; cdr3_nt: TGCGCCAGCAGCCAAGAACGGGGGACAGGTGCTTCCAATCAGCCCCAGCATTTT
d_call: TRBD2; j_call: TRBJ2-1; v_call: TRBV28; clone_size: .; cdr3_length: 15; cdr3_aa: CASSLQRGHYNEQFF; cdr3_nt: TGTGCCAGCAGTTTACAGCGGGGGCACTACAATGAGCAGTTCTTC
d_call: .; j_call: TRBJ2-2; v_call: TRBV7-9; clone_size: .; cdr3_length: 14; cdr3_aa: CASSSQGDTGELFF; cdr3_nt: TGTGCCAGCAGCTCACAGGGTGACACCGGGGAGCTGTTTTTT
d_call: .; j_call: TRBJ2-7; v_call: TRBV7-2; clone_size: .; cdr3_length: 17; cdr3_aa: CASSIHATGISSYEQYF; cdr3_nt: TGTGCCAGCAGCATACACGCCACAGGGATCAGCTCCTACGAGCAGTACTTC
d_call: .; j_call: TRBJ2-1; v_call: TRBV5-1; clone_size: .; cdr3_length: 16; cdr3_aa: CASSLASSPQYNEQFF; cdr3_nt: TGCGCCAGCAGCTTGGCCTCGTCCCCCCAGTACAATGAGCAGTTCTTC
d_call: .; j_call: TRBJ2-3; v_call: TRBV19; clone_size: .; cdr3_length: 16; cdr3_aa: CASSIVGLAGTDTQYF; cdr3_nt: TGTGCCAGTAGTATCGTTGGGCTAGCAGGCACAGATACGCAGTATTTT
d_call: .; j_call: TRBJ1-1; v_call: TRBV29-1; clone_size: .; cdr3_length: 15; cdr3_aa: CSVEGRRGGPPEAFF; cdr3_nt: TGCAGCGTTGAAGGACGAAGGGGGGGCCCCCCTGAAGCTTTCTTT
d_call: .; j_call: TRBJ1-3; v_call: TRBV19; clone_size: many; cdr3_length: 17; cdr3_aa: CASTNPPTDPGGNTIYF; cdr3_nt: TGTGCCAGTACCAATCCCCCCACCGACCCGGGAGGAAACACCATATATTTT
d_call: .; j_call: TRBJ1-1; v_call: TRBV30; clone_size: few; cdr3_length: 15; cdr3_aa: CAWTPRGRGNTEAFF; cdr3_nt: TGTGCCTGGACCCCCCGGGGCAGGGGGAACACTGAAGCTTTCTTT
d_call: TRBD1; j_call: TRBJ1-1; v_call: TRBV7-6; clone_size: .; cdr3_length: 16; cdr3_aa: CASSLGRGGANTEAFF; cdr3_nt: TGTGCCAGCAGCTTAGGTAGAGGGGGCGCGAACACTGAAGCTTTCTTT
d_call: .; j_call: TRBJ1-1; v_call: TRBV29-1; clone_size: .; cdr3_length: 14; cdr3_aa: CSVRPGGRRTEAFF; cdr3_nt: TGCAGCGTGCGACCCGGCGGGCGGCGTACTGAAGCTTTCTTT
d_call: .; j_call: TRBJ2-3; v_call: TRBV6-5; clone_size: once; cdr3_length: 14; cdr3_aa: CASRPFPGSDTQYF; cdr3_nt: TGTGCCAGCAGACCCTTCCCAGGGTCAGATACGCAGTATTTT
d_call: .; j_call: TRBJ1-6; v_call: TRBV16; clone_size: .; cdr3_length: 14; cdr3_aa: CASSYGQLNSPLHF; cdr3_nt: TGTGCCAGCAGCTATGGACAGCTTAATTCACCCCTCCACTTT
d_call: .; j_call: TRBJ1-2; v_call: TRBV18; clone_size: .; cdr3_length: 13; cdr3_aa: CASSSIGTYGYTF; cdr3_nt: TGTGCCAGCTCATCCATCGGGACATATGGCTACACCTTC
d_call: .; j_call: TRBJ2-1; v_call: TRBV11-3; clone_size: .; cdr3_length: 16; cdr3_aa: CASSPFRGSTYNEQFF; cdr3_nt: TGTGCCAGCAGCCCATTCAGGGGTTCGACCTACAATGAGCAGTTCTTC
d_call: TRBD1; j_call: TRBJ1-6; v_call: TRBV7-7; clone_size: .; cdr3_length: 17; cdr3_aa: CASSSPDRSSYNSPLHF; cdr3_nt: TGTGCTAGCAGCTCTCCGGACAGGAGCTCCTATAATTCACCCCTCCACTTT
d_call: .; j_call: TRBJ1-3; v_call: TRBV21-1; clone_size: few; cdr3_length: 17; cdr3_aa: CATTDTVSHISGNTIYF; cdr3_nt: TGTGCCACCACGGACACCGTCTCCCATATCTCTGGAAACACCATATATTTT
d_call: .; j_call: TRBJ1-5; v_call: TRBV12-3/TRBV12-4; clone_size: once; cdr3_length: 12; cdr3_aa: CASARGNQPQHF; cdr3_nt: TGTGCCAGCGCGCGGGGCAATCAGCCCCAGCATTTT
d_call: .; j_call: TRBJ1-2; v_call: TRBV6-5; clone_size: .; cdr3_length: 14; cdr3_aa: CASSQNSRGYGYTF; cdr3_nt: TGTGCCAGCAGCCAAAATTCCAGAGGCTATGGCTACACCTTC
d_call: .; j_call: TRBJ1-5; v_call: TRBV2; clone_size: .; cdr3_length: 13; cdr3_aa: CASSDPGNQPQHF; cdr3_nt: TGTGCCAGCAGTGACCCAGGGAATCAGCCCCAGCATTTT
d_call: TRBD1; j_call: TRBJ1-1; v_call: TRBV2; clone_size: .; cdr3_length: 15; cdr3_aa: CASSEAGTVNTEAFF; cdr3_nt: TGTGCCAGCAGTGAAGCCGGGACAGTGAACACTGAAGCTTTCTTT
d_call: TRBD1; j_call: TRBJ1-1; v_call: TRBV5-6; clone_size: .; cdr3_length: 14; cdr3_aa: CASRYRGSNTEAFF; cdr3_nt: TGTGCCAGCCGCTACAGGGGATCGAACACTGAAGCTTTCTTT
d_call: TRBD2; j_call: TRBJ2-1; v_call: TRBV5-6; clone_size: .; cdr3_length: 17; cdr3_aa: CASSLAGGALSYNEQFF; cdr3_nt: TGTGCCAGCAGCTTGGCCGGGGGGGCCCTATCCTACAATGAGCAGTTCTTC
d_call: .; j_call: TRBJ2-2; v_call: TRBV10-3; clone_size: .; cdr3_length: 13; cdr3_aa: CAGQEMNTGELFF; cdr3_nt: TGTGCCGGGCAAGAGATGAACACCGGGGAGCTGTTTTTT
d_call: TRBD2; j_call: TRBJ2-7; v_call: TRBV11-2; clone_size: .; cdr3_length: 13; cdr3_aa: CASSHTSGYEQYF; cdr3_nt: TGTGCCAGCAGCCATACTAGCGGTTACGAGCAGTACTTC
d_call: TRBD1; j_call: TRBJ1-2; v_call: TRBV19; clone_size: .; cdr3_length: 16; cdr3_aa: CASQTGTGWSAYGYTF; cdr3_nt: TGTGCCAGTCAGACTGGGACAGGATGGTCTGCCTATGGCTACACCTTC
d_call: TRBD1; j_call: TRBJ1-2; v_call: TRBV5-1; clone_size: few; cdr3_length: 14; cdr3_aa: CASSSGTDYYGYTF; cdr3_nt: TGCGCCAGCAGCTCGGGGACAGATTACTATGGCTACACCTTC
d_call: TRBD2; j_call: TRBJ2-5; v_call: TRBV7-9; clone_size: .; cdr3_length: 15; cdr3_aa: CASSPLAGGTETQYF; cdr3_nt: TGTGCCAGCAGCCCACTAGCGGGGGGGACGGAGACCCAGTACTTC
d_call: TRBD1; j_call: TRBJ1-2; v_call: TRBV2; clone_size: .; cdr3_length: 14; cdr3_aa: CASRSGTGSSGYTF; cdr3_nt: TGTGCCAGCAGGTCCGGGACAGGGTCATCTGGCTACACCTTC
d_call: .; j_call: TRBJ1-5; v_call: TRBV15; clone_size: .; cdr3_length: 15; cdr3_aa: CATSRVRAGHQPQHF; cdr3_nt: TGTGCCACCAGCAGAGTCAGGGCGGGGCATCAGCCCCAGCATTTT
d_call: .; j_call: TRBJ1-1; v_call: TRBV30; clone_size: .; cdr3_length: 16; cdr3_aa: CAWSIKTGGRNTEAFF; cdr3_nt: TGTGCCTGGAGTATTAAGACCGGGGGAAGAAACACTGAAGCTTTCTTT
d_call: .; j_call: TRBJ1-1; v_call: TRBV28; clone_size: .; cdr3_length: 15; cdr3_aa: CASSRPPGIDTEAFF; cdr3_nt: TGTGCCAGCAGTCGCCCCCCGGGTATCGACACTGAAGCTTTCTTT
d_call: TRBD2; j_call: TRBJ2-3; v_call: TRBV7-3; clone_size: .; cdr3_length: 17; cdr3_aa: CASSRKPLAGPTDTQYF; cdr3_nt: TGTGCCAGCAGCCGTAAGCCCCTAGCGGGGCCCACAGATACGCAGTATTTT
d_call: TRBD2; j_call: TRBJ2-2; v_call: TRBV3-1/TRBV3-2; clone_size: few; cdr3_length: 15; cdr3_aa: CASGRGGANTGELFF; cdr3_nt: TGTGCCAGCGGGCGCGGGGGGGCCAACACCGGGGAGCTGTTTTTT
d_call: .; j_call: TRBJ2-3; v_call: TRBV7-9; clone_size: .; cdr3_length: 14; cdr3_aa: CASSLGQGQDTQYF; cdr3_nt: TGTGCCAGCAGCTTAGGGCAGGGACAAGATACGCAGTATTTT
d_call: .; j_call: TRBJ1-5; v_call: TRBV18; clone_size: .; cdr3_length: 14; cdr3_aa: CASSSAGEAQPQHF; cdr3_nt: TGTGCCAGCTCATCAGCGGGGGAGGCGCAGCCCCAGCATTTT
d_call: .; j_call: TRBJ2-7; v_call: TRBV27; clone_size: .; cdr3_length: 12; cdr3_aa: CASSFPGYEQYF; cdr3_nt: TGTGCCAGCAGTTTCCCCGGGTACGAGCAGTACTTC
d_call: .; j_call: TRBJ1-3; v_call: TRBV9; clone_size: .; cdr3_length: 15; cdr3_aa: CASSVSPVSSNTIYF; cdr3_nt: TGTGCCAGCAGCGTCTCTCCTGTATCGTCGAACACCATATATTTT
d_call: TRBD2; j_call: TRBJ2-2; v_call: TRBV7-9; clone_size: .; cdr3_length: 16; cdr3_aa: CASSDSGGGLTGELFF; cdr3_nt: TGTGCCAGCAGCGACAGCGGGGGAGGTCTCACCGGGGAGCTGTTTTTT
d_call: .; j_call: TRBJ2-2; v_call: TRBV15; clone_size: .; cdr3_length: 14; cdr3_aa: CATSSARRAGELFF; cdr3_nt: TGTGCCACCAGCAGTGCTAGGCGTGCCGGGGAGCTGTTTTTT
d_call: .; j_call: TRBJ2-1; v_call: TRBV7-8; clone_size: .; cdr3_length: 14; cdr3_aa: CASSLLARDNEQFF; cdr3_nt: TGTGCCAGCAGCTTATTGGCGAGGGACAATGAGCAGTTCTTC
d_call: TRBD1; j_call: TRBJ2-3; v_call: TRBV30; clone_size: once; cdr3_length: 16; cdr3_aa: CAWGIRTGGGTDTQYF; cdr3_nt: TGTGCCTGGGGGATTCGGACAGGGGGAGGCACAGATACGCAGTATTTT
d_call: TRBD1; j_call: TRBJ1-3; v_call: TRBV7-2; clone_size: .; cdr3_length: 15; cdr3_aa: CASSNYRGWGNTIYF; cdr3_nt: TGTGCCAGCAGCAACTACAGGGGATGGGGAAACACCATATATTTT
d_call: .; j_call: TRBJ1-1; v_call: TRBV28; clone_size: .; cdr3_length: 16; cdr3_aa: CASSFGGQYMNTEAFF; cdr3_nt: TGTGCCAGCAGTTTTGGGGGCCAGTATATGAACACTGAAGCTTTCTTT
d_call: .; j_call: TRBJ2-7; v_call: TRBV7-9; clone_size: once; cdr3_length: 14; cdr3_aa: CASSSQATNYEQYF; cdr3_nt: TGTGCCAGCAGCTCACAGGCGACGAACTACGAGCAGTACTTC
d_call: .; j_call: TRBJ1-2; v_call: TRBV24-1; clone_size: .; cdr3_length: 14; cdr3_aa: CATSAGVRGEGYTF; cdr3_nt: TGTGCCACCAGTGCGGGGGTAAGGGGCGAGGGCTACACCTTC
d_call: .; j_call: TRBJ2-1; v_call: TRBV7-9; clone_size: .; cdr3_length: 14; cdr3_aa: CASSGRRRGNEQFF; cdr3_nt: TGTGCCAGCAGCGGCAGACGCAGGGGCAATGAGCAGTTCTTC